The clone carrying this T cell receptor beta chain turned up a few times. Its antigen is not known. Trimming cost V 3 bases and J 5 bases; bases outside gene matches: 4. This CDR3 has 14 amino acids. CDR1 is SGHTA and CDR2 is FQGTGA in the germline V gene. These data come from a study of beta chain features in type 1 diabetes. Findings of the study overall: For Type 1 diabetes patients, all four CD4+ subsets carried TCRB CDR3s that were moderately but significantly shorter.

Sorted cells reached over 95% purity in every population. Expressed TCRB transcripts were sequenced after all isolated RNA was converted to cDNA. Libraries were prepared by immunoSEQ multiplex PCR; TCRdb keeps only in-frame clonotypes and omits some of them. The sample records approximately 140,000 clones, 7.5% to 9.5% being singletons. The sequence came from a man between 25 and 39 years old with type 1 diabetes. The chain uses TRBV7-3 and TRBJ2-5; 9 nucleotides align to TRBD1. The source material was central memory CD4+ T cells from blood. The CDR3 bases are TGTGCCAGCAGCTTTGCGGGGACAGGGGAGACCCAGTACTTC. Its translation: CASSFAGTGETQYF.